Listed below are T cell receptor beta chains from one sample, sequenced in a study of CD8+ T cells in alopecia areata. Measured with immunoSEQ multiplex PCR; TCRdb has only the in-frame clones, and not every one. Altogether more than 200,000 clones are present, roughly two thirds being singletons, with the ten largest covering around 1.2%. Here the sequenced sample was CD4+ T cells sorted from blood, taken at week 0. Receptor source: a human donor with alopecia areata. The CDR3 runs from the conserved cysteine through the conserved F or W. The D gene is left open where the match is weak. Clone size is stated in some rows and not others, as once, few, many or a class when expanded.

CDR3aa	CDR3nt	abundance	d_gene	v_gene	j_gene
CASSLASGGAAETQYF	TGTGCCAGCAGCTTAGCTAGCGGGGGGGCCGCGGAGACCCAGTACTTC	NA	TRBD2	TRBV7-2	TRBJ2-5
CASSLGQGPYEQYF	TGCGCCAGCAGCTTGGGACAGGGACCCTACGAGCAGTACTTC	few	TRBD1	TRBV5-1	TRBJ2-7
CSARLAGGRDTQYF	TGCAGCGCCCGTCTAGCGGGGGGGCGGGATACGCAGTATTTT	few	TRBD2	TRBV29-1	TRBJ2-3
CASSQGRASNSPLHF	TGCGCCAGCAGCCAAGGCCGGGCCAGTAATTCACCCCTCCACTTT	NA	NA	TRBV4-1	TRBJ1-6
CASSLAGRTSYNEQFF	TGTGCCAGCAGCCTGGCCGGCAGGACCTCCTACAATGAGCAGTTCTTC	NA	NA	TRBV14	TRBJ2-1
CSVGPSQETQYF	TGCAGCGTTGGTCCCAGCCAAGAGACCCAGTACTTC	NA	NA	TRBV29-1	TRBJ2-5
CASSVSPSNYGYTF	TGCGCCAGCAGCGTCAGTCCAAGCAACTATGGCTACACCTTC	NA	NA	TRBV5-1	TRBJ1-2
CASSSDSLNEKLFF	TGCGCCAGCAGTTCTGACAGTTTGAATGAAAAACTGTTTTTT	NA	NA	TRBV5-1	TRBJ1-4
CASSAARVDTQYF	TGTGCCAGCAGCGCTGCCAGGGTGGATACGCAGTATTTT	NA	NA	TRBV9	TRBJ2-3
CASSPPSGGFETQYF	TGTGCCAGCAGCCCCCCCTCGGGCGGCTTCGAGACCCAGTACTTC	once	NA	TRBV11-2	TRBJ2-5
CAWSRTRQNQPQHF	TGTGCCTGGAGCCGGACTAGACAGAATCAGCCCCAGCATTTT	NA	NA	TRBV30	TRBJ1-5
CASSWTAGTGGYEQYF	TGCGCCAGCAGCTGGACCGCCGGGACAGGGGGGTACGAGCAGTACTTC	NA	TRBD1	TRBV5-1	TRBJ2-7
CASKPAGANTEAFF	TGTGCCAGTAAGCCAGCAGGGGCGAACACTGAAGCTTTCTTT	few	NA	TRBV25-1	TRBJ1-1
CASQGKVNTGELFF	TGCGCCAGCCAAGGGAAGGTGAACACCGGGGAGCTGTTTTTT	NA	NA	TRBV23-1	TRBJ2-2
CASSQQRTGELFF	TGCGCCAGCAGCCAACAAAGAACCGGGGAGCTGTTTTTT	NA	NA	TRBV4-3	TRBJ2-2
CSVPGPSRLPFF	TGCAGCGTCCCCGGGCCGAGTCGTTTGCCTTTCTTT	NA	NA	TRBV29-1	TRBJ1-1
CASSLRDSITDTQYF	TGTGCCAGCAGCCTCCGGGACTCGATAACAGATACGCAGTATTTT	NA	NA	TRBV6-5	TRBJ2-3
CASSLGGGTSPLHF	TGTGCCAGCAGCTTAGGTGGAGGGACTTCACCCCTCCACTTT	medium-sized	NA	TRBV7-9	TRBJ1-6
CASSLAPGAEQPQHF	TGCGCCAGCAGCTTGGCCCCGGGGGCAGAGCAGCCCCAGCATTTT	NA	NA	TRBV5-1	TRBJ1-5
CASVTGISGANVLTF	TGTGCCAGCGTCACAGGGATCTCTGGGGCCAACGTCCTGACTTTC	few	NA	TRBV5-3	TRBJ2-6
CAWSLPSEQFF	TGTGCCTGGAGTCTACCTAGTGAGCAGTTCTTC	NA	NA	TRBV30	TRBJ2-1
CAWSVHLAKNIQYF	TGTGCCTGGAGTGTACACCTAGCCAAAAACATTCAGTACTTC	NA	NA	TRBV30	TRBJ2-4
CASSPLGQGGGANVLTF	TGTGCCAGCAGTCCGTTAGGACAGGGAGGAGGGGCCAACGTCCTGACTTTC	NA	TRBD1	TRBV27	TRBJ2-6
CASSVGGGNEQFF	TGTGCTAGCAGCGTCGGAGGGGGCAATGAGCAGTTCTTC	NA	NA	TRBV7-7	TRBJ2-1
CASSKGLAGDTQYF	TGCGCCAGCAGCAAGGGACTAGCGGGTGATACGCAGTATTTT	NA	TRBD2	TRBV4-1	TRBJ2-3
CASSPPGSGAYEQYF	TGTGCCAGCAGCCCCCCGGGTAGCGGGGCCTACGAGCAGTACTTC	NA	TRBD2	TRBV11-1	TRBJ2-7
CASSESPKNIQYF	TGTGCCAGCAGTGAATCCCCCAAAAACATTCAGTACTTC	NA	NA	TRBV25-1	TRBJ2-4
CASRGTGRNEQYF	TGCGCCAGCAGAGGTACAGGGAGGAACGAGCAGTACTTC	NA	NA	TRBV5-1	TRBJ2-7
CSVRTGVYNEQFF	TGCAGCGTTAGGACAGGGGTTTACAATGAGCAGTTCTTC	NA	TRBD1	TRBV29-1	TRBJ2-1
CASSYEKGRGSLHF	TGTGCCAGCAGTTACGAGAAGGGGAGGGGATCCCTCCACTTT	NA	NA	TRBV6-5	TRBJ1-6